This record looks at one TCR beta chain sequence and its context. Its specificity is not known. In germline, CDR1 is SGHVS, CDR2 FNYEAQ. CDR3 length equals 15 residues. Between the trimmed V and J ends, which lost 5 bases and 4 bases, there was a span of 14 bases. The sample comes from a study of T cell repertoires in cytomegalovirus infection. Study-wide background: CMV epitopes used comprised recently identified HLA-C-restricted ones and well-studied HLA-B-restricted ones. Public signatures in TCR beta pointed to CMV infection and matching HLA type.

TCRdb called the reads again in MiXCR, with one record for every CDR3 protein. This sample yields hundreds of thousands of distinct CDR3 sequences, of which roughly 31% are seen a single time; 11% to 15% belongs to the top ten. Study results and limitations: Based on cumulative public TCR beta family frequency, carriers of CMV plus the relevant HLA were identified. Predominance within the ex vivo response was attributable to HLA-C-restricted CMV-specific TCR beta clonotypes.

The material was cultured CD8+ T cells from PBMCs, obtained from culture after CMV antigen stimulation. The sequence was obtained from a human donor in good health (CMV status not recorded). Some clones in this sample may be carry-over from other donors' samples. V gene TRBV7-6 combines with J gene TRBJ2-2; possible D gene TRBD2, 6 bases. CDR3 sequence (DNA): TGTGCCAGCAGCCAAGGCCGAGCGGGCACCGGGGAGCTGTTTTTT. It codes for CASSQGRAGTGELFF.